These 4 T cell receptor beta chains share one sample of origin, sequenced in a study of CD8+CD57+ T cells in acquired aplastic anemia. Patients chosen for sequencing had shown CD8+CD57+ cell expansion by flow cytometry. Profiles of TCR beta VDJ and CDR3 were generated from a genomic DNA template. One entry per CDR3 protein results from TCRdb running MiXCR on the reads. The sample carries around 42,000 distinct CDR3 sequences, about 60% recorded once. The sequencing sample was made of sorted CD4+, CD8+, or CD8+CD57+ T cells (not recorded which) from PBMCs. The receptors originated from a human donor with aplastic anemia.

A note on this clonotype: Relative to the germline gene, one junction end is altered; a read error may explain this. The chain uses TRBV20-1 and TRBJ1-6; D gene uncertain. CDR1 DFQATT and CDR2 SNEGSKA come from the germline V gene (reference sequence). CDR3 length: 10 amino acids. CDR3 DNA: TGCGGTGCTAACAATCCACCCCTCCACTTT. Its translation is CGANNPPLHF.

This clonotype appeared a few times. This chain links TRBV2 with TRBJ2-3; no definite D call. The CDR3 consists of 11 residues. Germline V CDR1 and CDR2: SNHLY, FYNNEI. Trimming pared 8 bases from V and 1 base from J, leaving 4 bases between. The CDR3 is CASYGTDTQYF. The CDR3 coding sequence is TGTGCCAGCTATGGCACAGATACGCAGTATTTT.

Here the CDR3 reads CATSAADSASYYEQYF. Written as DNA, the CDR3 is TGTGCCACCAGTGCCGCAGACAGCGCCTCCTACTACGAGCAGTACTTC. The chain recombines TRBV24-1 with TRBJ2-7; possibly TRBD1 for D (5 bases). Between the trimmed V and J ends, which lost 5 bases and 3 bases, there was a span of 19 bases. CDR3 length: 16 residues. Germline V gene data show CDR1 as KGHDR and CDR2 as SFDVKD.

V usage is TRBV25-1 and J usage is TRBJ2-3; 9 positions agree with TRBD1. The CDR3 runs 15 residues. Germline V gene data show CDR1 as MGHDK and CDR2 as SYGVNS. V was clipped by 3 bases and J by 5 bases; unmatched bases: 6. The DNA of the CDR3 is TGTGCCAGCAGTGATCCGGGACAGGGAATAGATACGCAGTATTTT. This sequence encodes CASSDPGQGIDTQYF.